The 4 T cell receptor beta chains below come from one sample, sequenced in a study of blood T cell repertoires in COVID-19. The protocol was immunoSEQ multiplex PCR, while the TCRdb copy is restricted to in-frame clones and leaves out a portion. The sample carries about 140,000 clones, roughly four fifths recorded once. The sequencing sample was made of peripheral blood. The receptors derive from a woman between 50 and 59 years old with active or convalescent COVID-19.

This chain uses TRBV27 with TRBJ1-3; a weak D match, TRBD1 (6 bases). In germline, CDR1 is MNHEY, CDR2 SMNVEV (reference sequence). V was cut by 6 bases and J by 1 base, with 13 bases left in between. The CDR3 contains 15 residues. CDR3 sequence (DNA): TGTGCCAGCAGATCTCAGGGGAGTTCTGGAAACACCATATATTTT. This sequence encodes CASRSQGSSGNTIYF.

The chain combines TRBV7-9 with TRBJ1-1, with D possibly TRBD1 on 6 matching bases. This CDR3 comprises 13 residues. Germline values: CDR1 SEHNR, CDR2 FQNEAQ (reference sequence). Trimming took off 8 bases at V and 1 base at J, with 11 bases between the two ends. CDR3 nucleotide sequence: TGTGCCAGCCAGGACAGTGCGAACACTGAAGCTTTCTTT. This gives the protein CASQDSANTEAFF.

This chain uses TRBV28 with TRBJ2-7; 7 positions agree with TRBD1. Germline CDR1 reads MDHEN; CDR2 reads SYDVKM. The CDR3 runs to 14 residues. V dropped 5 bases and J dropped 2; count of bases not matched to a gene: 6. CDR3 sequence: CASSPPGQTYEQYF. The CDR3 DNA reads TGTGCCAGCAGTCCTCCGGGACAGACCTACGAGCAGTACTTC.

This clone was counted between two and nine times. This chain joins TRBV5-5 and TRBJ1-4, with D uncertain. V was clipped by 2 bases and J by 8 bases, with 13 bases between them. CDR1 SGHKS and CDR2 YYEKEE come from the germline V gene (reference sequence). This CDR3 contains 14 residues. The CDR3 region has the DNA TGTGCCAGCAGCTTTTCCCTTGCGGAAGAAAAACTGTTTTTT. Translated: CASSFSLAEEKLFF.